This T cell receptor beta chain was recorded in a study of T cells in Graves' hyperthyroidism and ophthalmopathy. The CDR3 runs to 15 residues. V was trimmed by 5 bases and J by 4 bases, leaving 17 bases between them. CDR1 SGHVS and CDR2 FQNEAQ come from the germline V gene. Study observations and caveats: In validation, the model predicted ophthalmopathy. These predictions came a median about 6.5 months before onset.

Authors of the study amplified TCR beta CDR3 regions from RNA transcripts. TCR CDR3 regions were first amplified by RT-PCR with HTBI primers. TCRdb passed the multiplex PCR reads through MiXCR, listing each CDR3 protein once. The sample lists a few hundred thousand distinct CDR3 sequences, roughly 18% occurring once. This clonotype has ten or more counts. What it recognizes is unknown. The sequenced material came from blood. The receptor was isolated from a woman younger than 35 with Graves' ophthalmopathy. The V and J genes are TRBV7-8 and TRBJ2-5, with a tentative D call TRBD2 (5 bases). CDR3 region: CASSQNSVGGETQYF. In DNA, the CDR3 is TGTGCCAGCAGCCAAAATTCGGTAGGAGGAGAGACCCAGTACTTC.